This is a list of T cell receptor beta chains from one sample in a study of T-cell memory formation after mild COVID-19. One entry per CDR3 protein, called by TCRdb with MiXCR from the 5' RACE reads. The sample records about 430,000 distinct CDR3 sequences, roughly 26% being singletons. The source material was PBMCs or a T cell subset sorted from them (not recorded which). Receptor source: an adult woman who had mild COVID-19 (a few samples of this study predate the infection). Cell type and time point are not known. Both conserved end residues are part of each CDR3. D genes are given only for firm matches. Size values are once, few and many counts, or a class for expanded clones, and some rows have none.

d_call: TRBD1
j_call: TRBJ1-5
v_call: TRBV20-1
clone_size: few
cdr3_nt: TGCAGTGCTAGGGCCGATTACAGGGGGGTTAAGAATCAGCCCCAGCATTTT
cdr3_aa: CSARADYRGVKNQPQHF

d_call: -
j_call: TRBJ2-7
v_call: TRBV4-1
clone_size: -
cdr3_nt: TGCGCCAGCAGCGTAACTCAGAGAGCAATCTCCTACGAGCAGTACTTC
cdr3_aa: CASSVTQRAISYEQYF

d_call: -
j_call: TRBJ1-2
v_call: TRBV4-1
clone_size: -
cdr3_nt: TGCGCCAGCAGCCACGGAGGTCGGGACTATGGCTACACCTTC
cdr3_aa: CASSHGGRDYGYTF

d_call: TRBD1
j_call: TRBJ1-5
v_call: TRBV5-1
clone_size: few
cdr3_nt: TGCGCCAGCAGCTACGGACAGGGTCACAATCAGCCCCAGCATTTT
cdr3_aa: CASSYGQGHNQPQHF

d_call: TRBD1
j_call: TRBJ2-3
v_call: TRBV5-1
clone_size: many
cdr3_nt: TGCGCCAGCAGCGCGGGACAGGGTTCTTTTGGTGGCCCAGATACGCAGTATTTT
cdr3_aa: CASSAGQGSFGGPDTQYF

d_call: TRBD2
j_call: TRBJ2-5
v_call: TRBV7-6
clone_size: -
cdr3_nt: TGTGCCAGCAGCTTAGGAATAGCGGGATACCGGCCGCCCCAGTACTTC
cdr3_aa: CASSLGIAGYRPPQYF

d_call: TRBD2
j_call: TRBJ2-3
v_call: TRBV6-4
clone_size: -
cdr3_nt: TGTGCCAGCAGTGACTCGGCTAGCGGGAGCACAGATACGCAGTATTTT
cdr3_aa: CASSDSASGSTDTQYF

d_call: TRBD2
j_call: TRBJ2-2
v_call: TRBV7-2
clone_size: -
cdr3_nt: TGTGCCAGCACCAAGGTGGTGGGGGGGTCAACCGGGGAGCTGTTTTTT
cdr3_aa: CASTKVVGGSTGELFF

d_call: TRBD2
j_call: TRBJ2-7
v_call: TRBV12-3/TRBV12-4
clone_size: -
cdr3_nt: TGTGCCAGCAGTTTGGGCCTTACTAGCGCCCTCTCCTACGAGCAGTACTTC
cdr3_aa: CASSLGLTSALSYEQYF

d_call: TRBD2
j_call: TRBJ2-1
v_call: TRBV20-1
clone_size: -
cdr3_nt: TGCAGTGCCCTCCCGGGACTAGCGGGAGATGAGCAGTTCTTC
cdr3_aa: CSALPGLAGDEQFF

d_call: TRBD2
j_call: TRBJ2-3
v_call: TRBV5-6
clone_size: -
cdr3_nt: TGTGCCAGCAGCTTGGGGAGCGGGAGGGAGTATTTT
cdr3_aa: CASSLGSGREYF

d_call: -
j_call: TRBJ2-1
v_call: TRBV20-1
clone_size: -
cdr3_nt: TGCAGTGCTAGTTTCGGGATGGGTAGGAATGAGCAGTTCTTC
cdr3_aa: CSASFGMGRNEQFF

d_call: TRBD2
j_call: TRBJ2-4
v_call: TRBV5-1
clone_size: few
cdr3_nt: TGCGCCAGCAGCTTGGCAGCCGGGACTAGCGGGGTTGAGTGGCACTTC
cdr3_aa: CASSLAAGTSGVEWHF

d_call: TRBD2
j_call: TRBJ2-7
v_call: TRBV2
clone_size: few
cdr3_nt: TGTGCCAGCCGGCCGGGACTAGCGACCGAGCAGTACTTC
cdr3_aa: CASRPGLATEQYF

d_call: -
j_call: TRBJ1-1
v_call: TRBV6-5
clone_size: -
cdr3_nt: TGTGCCAGCAGTTACGCCAGGAGGAACACTGAAGCTTTCTTT
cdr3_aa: CASSYARRNTEAFF